This TCR beta chain derives from a study of cytomegalovirus exposure and HLA in healthy donors. This clone came up many times. Antigen specificity is unknown. The CDR3 loop spans 15 amino acids. Germline lookup yields CDR1 MNHNS and CDR2 SASEGT. V shed 2 bases, J shed 4 bases, and the junction held 1 base outside the gene matches. Assay: immunoSEQ multiplex PCR; the TCRdb copy retains only in-frame clones and omits some. In the table there are around 120,000 clones, around 87% of which are singletons. Study results and limitations: According to the study, roughly 180 TCR beta chains were cytomegalovirus-associated. The TCR clusters that emerged in the first cohort tended, a later analysis found, to co-occur in the roughly 120 validation repertoires.

Sequenced sample: PBMCs. V usage is TRBV6-1 and J usage is TRBJ2-3, with 12 bases identical to TRBD2. The TCR sequence derives from a woman aged 18-30 years in good health and CMV-seropositive. The DNA of the CDR3 is TGTGCCAGCAGTGAATCTAGCGGGGGGGCAGATACGCAGTATTTT. Translation gives CASSESSGGADTQYF.